These 20 T cell receptor beta chains originate from one sample sequenced in a study of T-cell memory formation after mild COVID-19. TCRdb reanalysed the 5' RACE reads using MiXCR and keeps one entry per CDR3 protein. This sample has 300,000 or so distinct CDR3 sequences, with approximately 16% found just once. The sample taken for sequencing was PBMCs or a T cell subset sorted from them (not recorded which). Source of these receptors: a man younger than 30 who had mild COVID-19 (a few samples of this study predate the infection). Cell type and time point are not known.

This sequence joins TRBV18 and TRBJ1-1, with D possibly TRBD1 on 5 matching bases. CDR1 and CDR2 from the germline V gene are KGHSH and LQKENI. Trimming stripped 0 bases from V and 2 bases from J, with 16 bases between. This CDR3 region has 17 residues. Here the CDR3 reads CASSPPLFRQLNTEAFF. DNA of the CDR3: TGTGCCAGCTCACCACCCCTATTCAGACAGTTAAACACTGAAGCTTTCTTT.

The chain couples TRBV5-1 to TRBJ2-1; no reliable D call. There are 14 residues in the CDR3. The ends were cut back, 0 bases at V and 9 bases at J, with 13 bases in the middle. Germline-derived CDR1 and CDR2 are SGHRS and YFSETQ. The CDR3 loop is CASSLASRIGEQFF. The CDR3 nucleotides read TGCGCCAGCAGCTTGGCCTCCCGAATTGGTGAGCAGTTCTTC.

DNA of the CDR3: TGTGCCAGCAGCATGACAGGGGAGGGCGAGACCCAGTACTTC. Protein sequence: CASSMTGEGETQYF. This chain links TRBV6-6 with TRBJ2-5; possible D gene TRBD1, 8 bases. This CDR3 region has 14 residues. From germline, CDR1 is MNHNY and CDR2 SVGAGI (reference sequence). V was clipped by 6 bases and J by 5 bases, with 16 bases between them.

The chain combines TRBV3-1 with TRBJ2-7; 13 bases are shared with TRBD2. CDR1 and CDR2 (germline): LGHDT, YNNKEL (reference sequence). V lost 3 bases and J lost 6; bases outside the gene matches: 8. The CDR3 contains 16 residues. The CDR3 reads CASSHGLAGAPLEQYV. In DNA, the CDR3 is TGTGCCAGCAGCCACGGACTAGCGGGGGCTCCTCTCGAGCAGTACGTC.

The chain is built from TRBV7-2 and TRBJ2-7; D is uncertain. CDR3 length: 14 amino acids. The V end lost 2 bases, the J end lost 2 bases, and 10 bases lay between the germline ends. Germline CDR1 and CDR2: SGHTA and FQGNSA. CDR3 in DNA: TGTGCCAGCAGCTTACGGCCCGATACCTACGAGCAGTACTTC. As protein: CASSLRPDTYEQYF.

This chain joins TRBV4-3 and TRBJ2-3; 7 bases align to TRBD2. The V gene's germline CDR1 is LGHNA and CDR2 YSLEER. There are 16 residues in the CDR3. After removal of 0 bases from V and 5 bases from J, the junction contained 8 bases not matched to a gene. CDR3 residues: CASSQEPQRGRDTQYF. The CDR3 DNA follows: TGCGCCAGCAGCCAAGAGCCCCAGCGCGGGAGAGATACGCAGTATTTT.

This clonotype was detected ten times or more. The V and J genes are TRBV4-2 and TRBJ2-1, with a tentative D call TRBD2 (5 bases). V shed 3 bases and J shed 3 bases, with 12 bases lying between them. This CDR3 has 15 residues. CDR1 LGHNA and CDR2 YNFKEQ come from the germline V gene. CDR3 coding DNA: TGTGCCAGCAGCCAGACCTGGACTCACTACAATGAGCAGTTCTTC. The encoded protein is CASSQTWTHYNEQFF.

V and J are TRBV6-1 and TRBJ1-6; a possible D gene is TRBD1 (5 bases). This CDR3 region has 16 residues. V was pared by 6 bases and J by 6 bases, with 18 bases between. Germline-derived CDR1 and CDR2 are MNHNS and SASEGT. CDR3 sequence reads: CASRPPGGQGNSPLHF. CDR3 DNA sequence: TGTGCCAGCAGGCCTCCGGGGGGTCAGGGTAATTCACCCCTCCACTTT.

This clonotype was seen more than once but under ten times. The CDR3: CASLKAGGWGYTF. The CDR3 coding sequence is TGTGCCAGCCTGAAAGCAGGGGGCTGGGGCTACACCTTC. The rearrangement links TRBV12-3 or TRBV12-4 to TRBJ1-2; 8 nucleotides line up with TRBD1. The CDR3 runs 13 residues. V gave up 8 bases and J gave up 8 bases; unmatched junction bases: 10.

This clonotype was observed a few times. V usage is TRBV20-1 and J usage is TRBJ2-7, with D perhaps matching TRBD2 (6 bases). CDR3 size: 15 residues. V lost 3 bases and J lost 0, with 15 bases in between. CDR1 is DFQATT and CDR2 is SNEGSKA in the germline V gene (reference sequence). The CDR3 bases are TGCAGTGCTAGTCCCGGGACTGGAGCCTCCTACGAGCAGTACTTC. This codes for CSASPGTGASYEQYF.

In this sample, this clonotype turned up many times. The CDR3 bases are TGTGCCAGCAGCGTTGGACAGGGCGAAGGATACGAGCAGTACTTC. Translating gives CASSVGQGEGYEQYF. This sequence joins TRBV9 and TRBJ2-7; 8 bases agree with TRBD1. The CDR3 spans 15 residues. V was clipped by 2 bases and J by 4 bases; unmatched bases: 8. Germline V gene sequence: CDR1 SGDLS, CDR2 YYNGEE.

This chain uses TRBV5-1 with TRBJ2-5, with 8 bases aligning to TRBD1. This CDR3 is built from 18 residues. Trimming cost V 2 bases and J 2 bases; bases outside gene matches: 14. CDR1 is SGHRS, CDR2 YFSETQ, per germline. Written as DNA, the CDR3 is TGCGCCAGCAGCTTCTGGGACAGGTTTTTCATCGGTCAAGAGACCCAGTACTTC. Its protein is CASSFWDRFFIGQETQYF. Looking up the rest from reference TRBV5-1 and TRBJ2-5 gives the full variable domain: KAGVTQTPRYLIKTRGQQVTLSCSPISGHRSVSWYQQTPGQGLQFLFEYFSETQRNKGNFPGRFSGRQFSNSRSEMNVSTLELGDSALYLCASSFWDRFFIGQETQYFGPGTRLLVL.

As to this clonotype: This could be a read error, since a much larger clone is one nucleotide away. The chain carries TRBV7-3 and TRBJ1-1, with a weak D call TRBD1 (6 bases). CDR3 size: 14 residues. The V gene's germline CDR1 is SGHTA and CDR2 FQGTGA. CDR3 nucleotide sequence: TGTGTCAGCAGCGCAAATACAGGGACATCTGAAGCTTTCTTT. This sequence encodes CVSSANTGTSEAFF.

This clonotype was seen a few times. This chain connects TRBV12-3 or TRBV12-4 to TRBJ1-1; D is unclear. The CDR3 is 12 amino acids. Trimming removed 7 bases at V and 7 bases at J, with 13 bases between. The DNA for the CDR3 is TGTGCCAGCAATCTGCAATGGGGTGAAGCTTTCTTT. This codes for CASNLQWGEAFF.

This clonotype was seen repeatedly, ten times or more. J is TRBJ2-1 and V is TRBV5-1; 13 nucleotides line up with TRBD2. The CDR3 is 16 residues long. V shed 1 base, J shed 2 bases, and the junction held 0 bases outside the gene matches. Germline V gene lookup returns CDR1 SGHRS and CDR2 YFSETQ. CDR3 amino acids: CASSLTSGGAYNEQFF. Written as DNA, the CDR3 is TGCGCCAGCAGCTTGACTAGCGGGGGGGCCTACAATGAGCAGTTCTTC.

This clonotype was seen a few times. The rearrangement links TRBV2 to TRBJ2-5, with D perhaps TRBD2 (6 bases). This CDR3 region has 11 residues. V was trimmed by 11 bases and J by 4 bases, leaving 11 bases between them. Germline CDR1 SNHLY, CDR2 FYNNEI. As DNA, the CDR3 is TGTGCCGGCCAAGCGGGAGAGACCCAGTACTTC. Its protein product is CAGQAGETQYF.

This clonotype was recorded a few times. The chain carries TRBV20-1 and TRBJ2-3; 11 bases line up with TRBD2. Losses at the gene ends were 6 bases for V and 4 bases for J; bases not matched to a gene: 15. The CDR3 runs to 17 residues. Germline lookup yields CDR1 DFQATT and CDR2 SNEGSKA (reference sequence). The CDR3 loop reads CSAMSIAGGPVPDTQYF. DNA of the CDR3: TGCAGTGCAATGAGTATAGCGGGGGGGCCGGTACCAGATACGCAGTATTTT.

This rearrangement joins TRBV20-1 to TRBJ1-6, with D unclear. Germline V gene lookup returns CDR1 DFQATT and CDR2 SNEGSKA (reference sequence). Trimming took 6 bases from V and 12 from J, leaving 24 bases between them. This CDR3 has 15 residues. The CDR3 region is CSAIEGGRPWEPLHF. The CDR3 DNA reads TGCAGTGCAATAGAGGGCGGCAGGCCTTGGGAACCCCTCCACTTT.

The rearrangement links TRBV6-2 or TRBV6-3 to TRBJ2-3, with D uncertain. V was pared by 2 bases and J by 2 bases, with 8 bases between. CDR3 length: 14 residues. Germline V CDR1 and CDR2: MNHEY, SVGEGT. CDR3 loop: CASSYGDLTDTQYF. Here the CDR3 DNA reads TGTGCCAGCAGTTACGGGGATCTCACAGATACGCAGTATTTT.

The DNA of the CDR3 is TGTGCCAGCACCATTGGGGGGATGAACACTGAAGCTTTCTTT. This codes for CASTIGGMNTEAFF. The chain links TRBV7-2 to TRBJ1-1, with D tentatively TRBD1 (5 bases). The CDR3 is 14 residues long. Germline CDR1 reads SGHTA; CDR2 reads FQGNSA. V was cut by 7 bases and J by 0 bases, with 12 bases left in between.